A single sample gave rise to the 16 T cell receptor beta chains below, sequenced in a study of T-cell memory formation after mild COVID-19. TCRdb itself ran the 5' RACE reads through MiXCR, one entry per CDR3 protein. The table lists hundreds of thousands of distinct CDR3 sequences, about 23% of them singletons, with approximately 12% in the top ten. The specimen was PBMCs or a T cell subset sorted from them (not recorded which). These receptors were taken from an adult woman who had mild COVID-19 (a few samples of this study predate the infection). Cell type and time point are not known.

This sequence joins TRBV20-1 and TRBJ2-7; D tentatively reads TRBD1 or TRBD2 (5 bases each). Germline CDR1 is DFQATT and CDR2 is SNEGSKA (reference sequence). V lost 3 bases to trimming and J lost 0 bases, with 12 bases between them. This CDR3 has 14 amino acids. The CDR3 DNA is TGCAGTGCTAGCCGAGGGACGGTCTCCTACGAGCAGTACTTC. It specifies CSASRGTVSYEQYF.

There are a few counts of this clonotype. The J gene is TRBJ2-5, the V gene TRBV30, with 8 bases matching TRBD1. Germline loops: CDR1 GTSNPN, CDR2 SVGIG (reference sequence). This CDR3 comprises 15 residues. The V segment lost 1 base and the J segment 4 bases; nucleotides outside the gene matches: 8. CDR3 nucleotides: TGTGCCTGGAGTGCTACAGGGGGGACAACAGAGACCCAGTACTTC. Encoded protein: CAWSATGGTTETQYF. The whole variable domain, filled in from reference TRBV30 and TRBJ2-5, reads SQTIHQWPATLVQPVGSPLSLECTVEGTSNPNLYWYRQAAGRGLQLLFYSVGIGQISSEVPQNLSASRPQDRQFILSSKKLLLSDSGFYLCAWSATGGTTETQYFGPGTRLLVL.

CDR3 sequence reads: CSAVYGETQYF. The CDR3 bases are TGCAGTGCCGTATATGGGGAGACCCAGTACTTC. The chain uses TRBV20-1 and TRBJ2-5; no firm D call. Germline V CDR1 and CDR2: DFQATT, SNEGSKA (reference sequence). This CDR3 region has 11 residues. V lost 6 bases to trimming and J lost 5 bases, with 10 bases between them.

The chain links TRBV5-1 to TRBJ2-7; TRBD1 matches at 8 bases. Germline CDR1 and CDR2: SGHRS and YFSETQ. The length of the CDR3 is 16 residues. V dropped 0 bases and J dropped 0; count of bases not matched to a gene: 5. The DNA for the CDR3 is TGCGCCAGCAGCTTGGGGACAGGGCTCCTCTCCTACGAGCAGTACTTC. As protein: CASSLGTGLLSYEQYF. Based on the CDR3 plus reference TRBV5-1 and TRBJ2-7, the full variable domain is KAGVTQTPRYLIKTRGQQVTLSCSPISGHRSVSWYQQTPGQGLQFLFEYFSETQRNKGNFPGRFSGRQFSNSRSEMNVSTLELGDSALYLCASSLGTGLLSYEQYFGPGTRLTVT.

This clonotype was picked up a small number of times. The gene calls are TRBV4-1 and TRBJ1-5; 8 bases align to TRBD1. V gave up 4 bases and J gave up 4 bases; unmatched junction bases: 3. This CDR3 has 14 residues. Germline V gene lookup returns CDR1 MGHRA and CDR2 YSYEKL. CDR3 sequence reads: CASSRTGPNQPQHF. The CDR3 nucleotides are TGCGCCAGCAGCCGGACAGGGCCTAATCAGCCCCAGCATTTT.

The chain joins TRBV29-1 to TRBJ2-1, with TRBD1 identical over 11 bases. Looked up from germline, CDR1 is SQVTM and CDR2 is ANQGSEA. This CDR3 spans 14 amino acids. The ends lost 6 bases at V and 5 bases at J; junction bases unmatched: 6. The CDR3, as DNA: TGCAGCGTCCGGGACAGGGGGTTTGACAATGAGCAGTTCTTC. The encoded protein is CSVRDRGFDNEQFF.

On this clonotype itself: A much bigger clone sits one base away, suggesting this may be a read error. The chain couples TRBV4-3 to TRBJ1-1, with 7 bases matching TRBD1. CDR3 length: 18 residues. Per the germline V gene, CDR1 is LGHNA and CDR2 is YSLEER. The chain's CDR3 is CASSQDATGTATNTEAIF. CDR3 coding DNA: TGCGCCAGCAGCCAAGATGCTACCGGGACAGCTACGAACACTGAAGCTATCTTT.

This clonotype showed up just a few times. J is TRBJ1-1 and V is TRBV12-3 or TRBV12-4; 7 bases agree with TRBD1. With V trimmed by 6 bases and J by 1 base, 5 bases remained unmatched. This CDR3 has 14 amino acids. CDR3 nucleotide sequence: TGTGCCAGCAGGAAACAGGGGCGGAACACTGAAGCTTTCTTT. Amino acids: CASRKQGRNTEAFF.

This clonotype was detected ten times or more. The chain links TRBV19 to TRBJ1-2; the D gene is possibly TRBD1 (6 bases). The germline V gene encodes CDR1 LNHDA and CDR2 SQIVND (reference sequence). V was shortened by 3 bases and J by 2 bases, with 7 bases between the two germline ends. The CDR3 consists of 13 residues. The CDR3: CASSIDRNYGYTF. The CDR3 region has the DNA TGTGCCAGTAGTATCGACAGGAACTATGGCTACACCTTC.

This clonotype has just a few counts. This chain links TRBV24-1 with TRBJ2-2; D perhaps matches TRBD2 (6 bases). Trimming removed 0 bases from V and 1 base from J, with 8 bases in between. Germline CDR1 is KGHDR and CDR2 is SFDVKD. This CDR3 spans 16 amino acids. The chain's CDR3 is CATSDLGGENTGELFF. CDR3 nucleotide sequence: TGTGCCACCAGTGATTTGGGAGGGGAGAACACCGGGGAGCTGTTTTTT.

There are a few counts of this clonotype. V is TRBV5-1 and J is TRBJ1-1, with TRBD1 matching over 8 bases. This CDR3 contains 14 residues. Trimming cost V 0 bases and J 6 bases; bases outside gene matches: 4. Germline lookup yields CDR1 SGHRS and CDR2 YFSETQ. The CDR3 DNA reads TGCGCCAGCAGCTTGGACCAGGGGGCGGCTGAAGCTTTCTTT. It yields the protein CASSLDQGAAEAFF.

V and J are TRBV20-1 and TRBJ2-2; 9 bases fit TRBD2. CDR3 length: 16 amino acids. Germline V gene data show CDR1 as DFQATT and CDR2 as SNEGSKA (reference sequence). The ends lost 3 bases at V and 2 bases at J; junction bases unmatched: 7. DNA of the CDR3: TGCAGTGCTAGTAATCTAGCGGGGATTAACACCGGGGAGCTGTTTTTT. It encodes CSASNLAGINTGELFF.

The CDR3 DNA sequence: TGCGCCAGCAGCCAAGATCGGTACGGACAAGAGACCCAGTACTTC. This codes for CASSQDRYGQETQYF. This chain uses TRBV4-3 with TRBJ2-5; no reliable D call. CDR1 is LGHNA and CDR2 is YSLEER in the germline V gene. V lost 0 bases to trimming and J lost 2 bases, with 10 bases between them. The CDR3 is 15 amino acids.

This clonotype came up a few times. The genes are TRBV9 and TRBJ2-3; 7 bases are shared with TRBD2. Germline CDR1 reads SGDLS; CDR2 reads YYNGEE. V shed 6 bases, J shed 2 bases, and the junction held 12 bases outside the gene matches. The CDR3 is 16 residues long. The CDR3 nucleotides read TGTGCCAGCACCCAACGGGGGGACTTGGCCACAGATACGCAGTATTTT. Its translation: CASTQRGDLATDTQYF. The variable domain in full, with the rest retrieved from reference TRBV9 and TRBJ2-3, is DSGVTQTPKHLITATGQRVTLRCSPRSGDLSVYWYQQSLDQGLQFLIQYYNGEERAKGNILERFSAQQFPDLHSELNLSSLELGDSALYFCASTQRGDLATDTQYFGPGTRLTVL.

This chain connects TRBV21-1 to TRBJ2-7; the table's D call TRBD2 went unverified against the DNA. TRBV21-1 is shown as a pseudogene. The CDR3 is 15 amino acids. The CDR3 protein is CASNLSGSTFVEQYF. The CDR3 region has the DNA TGTGCCAGCAACCTTAGCGGGAGCACGTTCGTCGAGCAGTACTTC.

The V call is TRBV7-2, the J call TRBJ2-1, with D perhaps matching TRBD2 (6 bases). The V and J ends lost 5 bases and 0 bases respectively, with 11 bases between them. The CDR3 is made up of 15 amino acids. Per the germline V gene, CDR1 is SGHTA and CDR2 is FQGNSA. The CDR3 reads CASSERAGSYNEQFF. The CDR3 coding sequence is TGTGCCAGCAGCGAGCGGGCCGGCTCCTACAATGAGCAGTTCTTC.